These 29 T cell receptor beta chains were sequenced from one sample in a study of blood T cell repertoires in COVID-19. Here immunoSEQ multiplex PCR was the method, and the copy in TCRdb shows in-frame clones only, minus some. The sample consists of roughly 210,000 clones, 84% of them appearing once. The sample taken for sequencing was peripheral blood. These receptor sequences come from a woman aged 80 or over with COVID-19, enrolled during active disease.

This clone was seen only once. As DNA, the CDR3 is TGTGCCAGCAGTGAATTTTTTGGGAGAGGCGGCTACACCTTC. It yields the protein CASSEFFGRGGYTF. V is TRBV2 and J is TRBJ1-2; no definite D call. Germline V gives CDR1 SNHLY, CDR2 FYNNEI. The CDR3 runs to 14 residues. The V and J ends lost 2 bases and 8 bases respectively, with 15 bases between them.

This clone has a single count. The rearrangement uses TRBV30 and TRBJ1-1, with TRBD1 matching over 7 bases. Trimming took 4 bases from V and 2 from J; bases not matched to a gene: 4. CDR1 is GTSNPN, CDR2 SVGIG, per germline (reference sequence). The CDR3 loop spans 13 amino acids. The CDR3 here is CAWMRQGNTEAFF. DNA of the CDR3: TGTGCCTGGATGCGACAGGGAAACACTGAAGCTTTCTTT.

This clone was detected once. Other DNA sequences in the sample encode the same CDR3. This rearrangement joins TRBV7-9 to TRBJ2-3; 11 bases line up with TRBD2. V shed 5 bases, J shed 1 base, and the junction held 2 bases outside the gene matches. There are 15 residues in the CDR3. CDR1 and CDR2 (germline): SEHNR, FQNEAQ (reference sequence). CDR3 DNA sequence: TGTGCCAGCAGCCCACTAGCGGGGGGCACAGATACGCAGTATTTT. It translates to CASSPLAGGTDTQYF.

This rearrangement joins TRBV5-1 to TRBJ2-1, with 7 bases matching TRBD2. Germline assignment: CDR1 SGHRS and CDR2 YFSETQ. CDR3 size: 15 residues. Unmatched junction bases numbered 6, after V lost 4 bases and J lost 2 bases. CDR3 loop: CASSENGGTYNEQFF. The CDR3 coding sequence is TGCGCCAGCAGCGAGAACGGGGGGACCTACAATGAGCAGTTCTTC.

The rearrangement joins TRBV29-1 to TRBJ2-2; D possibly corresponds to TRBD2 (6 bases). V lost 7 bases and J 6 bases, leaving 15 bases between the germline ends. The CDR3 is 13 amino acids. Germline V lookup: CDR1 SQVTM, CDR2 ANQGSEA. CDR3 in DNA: TGCAGCGCTGAGGGGACTGGGGCCGGGGAGCTGTTTTTT. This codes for CSAEGTGAGELFF.

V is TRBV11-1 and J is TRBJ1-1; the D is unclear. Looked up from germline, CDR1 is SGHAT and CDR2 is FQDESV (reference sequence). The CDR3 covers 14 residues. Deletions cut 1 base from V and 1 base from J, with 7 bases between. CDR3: CASSLVAGNTEAFF. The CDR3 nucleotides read TGTGCCAGCAGCTTAGTTGCCGGGAACACTGAAGCTTTCTTT.

CDR3 nucleotide sequence: TGTGCCACCAGAAAGACAGACACAGATACGCAGTATTTT. Amino acid sequence: CATRKTDTDTQYF. V is TRBV24-1 and J is TRBJ2-3; the D gene is possibly TRBD1 (5 bases). Germline V gene lookup returns CDR1 KGHDR and CDR2 SFDVKD. V was clipped by 7 bases and J by 2 bases, with 9 bases between them. The CDR3 runs 13 residues.

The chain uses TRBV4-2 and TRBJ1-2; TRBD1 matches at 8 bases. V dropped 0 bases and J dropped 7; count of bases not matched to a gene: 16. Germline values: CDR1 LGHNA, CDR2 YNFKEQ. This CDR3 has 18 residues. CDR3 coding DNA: TGTGCCAGCAGCCAAGAGACTGTCGCGACAGGGGAAGTAAGTGGCTACACCTTC. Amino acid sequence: CASSQETVATGEVSGYTF.

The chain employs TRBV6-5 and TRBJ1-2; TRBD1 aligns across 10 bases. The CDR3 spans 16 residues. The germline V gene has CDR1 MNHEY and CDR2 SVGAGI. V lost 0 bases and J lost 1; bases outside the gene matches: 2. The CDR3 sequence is CASSYSGQGHNYGYTF. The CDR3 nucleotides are TGTGCCAGCAGTTACTCGGGACAGGGGCATAACTATGGCTACACCTTC.

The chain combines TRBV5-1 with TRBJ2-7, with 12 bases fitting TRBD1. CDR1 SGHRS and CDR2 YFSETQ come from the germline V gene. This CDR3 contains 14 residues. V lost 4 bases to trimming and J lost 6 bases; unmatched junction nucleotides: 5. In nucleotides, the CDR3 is TGCGCCAGCAGCATGGGGACAGGGGGCCTCGAGCAGTACTTC. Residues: CASSMGTGGLEQYF.

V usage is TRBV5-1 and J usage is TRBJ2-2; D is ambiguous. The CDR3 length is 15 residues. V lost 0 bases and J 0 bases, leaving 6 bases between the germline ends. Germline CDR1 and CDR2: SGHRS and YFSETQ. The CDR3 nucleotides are TGCGCCAGCAGCTTGGGACTGGCGAACACCGGGGAGCTGTTTTTT. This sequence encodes CASSLGLANTGELFF.

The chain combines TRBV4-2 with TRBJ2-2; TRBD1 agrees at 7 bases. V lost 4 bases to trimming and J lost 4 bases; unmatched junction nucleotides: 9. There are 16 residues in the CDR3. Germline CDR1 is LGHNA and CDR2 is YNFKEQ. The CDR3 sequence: CASSRGGRGGTGELFF. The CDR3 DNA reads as TGTGCCAGCAGCCGAGGGGGCAGGGGTGGCACCGGGGAGCTGTTTTTT.

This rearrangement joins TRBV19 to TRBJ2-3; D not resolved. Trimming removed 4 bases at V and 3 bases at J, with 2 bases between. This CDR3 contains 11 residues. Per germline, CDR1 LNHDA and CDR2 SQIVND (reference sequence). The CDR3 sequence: CASSTTDTQYF. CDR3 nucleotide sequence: TGTGCCAGTAGTACGACAGATACGCAGTATTTT.

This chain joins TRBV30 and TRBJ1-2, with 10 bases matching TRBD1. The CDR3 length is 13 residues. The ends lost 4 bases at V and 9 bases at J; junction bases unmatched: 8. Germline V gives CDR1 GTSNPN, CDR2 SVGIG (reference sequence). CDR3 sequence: CAWTGTGVKSYTF. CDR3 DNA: TGTGCCTGGACTGGGACAGGGGTCAAGAGCTACACCTTC. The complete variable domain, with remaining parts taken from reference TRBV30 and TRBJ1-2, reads SQTIHQWPATLVQPVGSPLSLECTVEGTSNPNLYWYRQAAGRGLQLLFYSVGIGQISSEVPQNLSASRPQDRQFILSSKKLLLSDSGFYLCAWTGTGVKSYTFGSGTRLTVV.

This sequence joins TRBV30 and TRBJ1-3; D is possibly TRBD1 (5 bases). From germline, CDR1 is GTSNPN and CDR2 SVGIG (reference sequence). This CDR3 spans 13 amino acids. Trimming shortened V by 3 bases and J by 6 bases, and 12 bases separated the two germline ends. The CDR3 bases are TGTGCCTGGAGCAGGGATTCTCTAAACACCATATATTTT. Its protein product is CAWSRDSLNTIYF.

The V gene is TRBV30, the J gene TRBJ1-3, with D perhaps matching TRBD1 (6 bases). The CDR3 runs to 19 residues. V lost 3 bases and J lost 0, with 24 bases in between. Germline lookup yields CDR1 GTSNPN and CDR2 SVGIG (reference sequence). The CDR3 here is CAWRSTGLATLSSGNTIYF. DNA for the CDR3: TGTGCCTGGAGATCTACAGGGCTCGCTACCCTGAGCTCTGGAAACACCATATATTTT. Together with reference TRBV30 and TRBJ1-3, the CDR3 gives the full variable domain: SQTIHQWPATLVQPVGSPLSLECTVEGTSNPNLYWYRQAAGRGLQLLFYSVGIGQISSEVPQNLSASRPQDRQFILSSKKLLLSDSGFYLCAWRSTGLATLSSGNTIYFGEGSWLTVV.

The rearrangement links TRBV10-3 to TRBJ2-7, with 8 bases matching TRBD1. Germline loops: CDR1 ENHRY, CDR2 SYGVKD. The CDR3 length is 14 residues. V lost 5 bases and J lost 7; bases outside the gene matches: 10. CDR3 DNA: TGTGCCATCAGTAACGGACAGGGAAGGGGAGAGCAGTACTTC. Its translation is CAISNGQGRGEQYF.

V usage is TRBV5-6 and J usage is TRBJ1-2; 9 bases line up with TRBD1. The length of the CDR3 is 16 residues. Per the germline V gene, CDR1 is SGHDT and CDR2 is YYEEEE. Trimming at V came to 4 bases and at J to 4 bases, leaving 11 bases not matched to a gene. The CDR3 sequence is CASSPAQGAIRYGYTF. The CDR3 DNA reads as TGTGCCAGCAGCCCCGCACAGGGGGCGATTCGCTATGGCTACACCTTC.

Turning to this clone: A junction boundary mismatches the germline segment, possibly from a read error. The chain's CDR3 is CASSLTSLFGELFF. The CDR3 DNA is TGTGCCAGCAGCCTAACCTCCTTATTCGGGGAGCTGTTTTTT. This sequence joins TRBV7-3 and TRBJ2-2; D not resolved. From germline, CDR1 is SGHTA and CDR2 FQGTGA. This CDR3 has 14 residues.

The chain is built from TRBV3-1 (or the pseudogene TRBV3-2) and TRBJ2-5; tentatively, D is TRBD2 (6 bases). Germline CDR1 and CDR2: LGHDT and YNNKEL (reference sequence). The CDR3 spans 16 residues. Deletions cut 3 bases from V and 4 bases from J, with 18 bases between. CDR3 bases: TGTGCCAGCAGCCAGTCCGGGACTTCTAGAGGAGAGACCCAGTACTTC. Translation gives CASSQSGTSRGETQYF.

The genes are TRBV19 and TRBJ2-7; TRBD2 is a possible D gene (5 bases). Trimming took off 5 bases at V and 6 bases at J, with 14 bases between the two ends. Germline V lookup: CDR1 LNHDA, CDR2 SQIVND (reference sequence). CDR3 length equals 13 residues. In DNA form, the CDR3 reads TGTGCCAGTAGTCTGGAGCGGTCGTCCGAGCAGTACTTC. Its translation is CASSLERSSEQYF.

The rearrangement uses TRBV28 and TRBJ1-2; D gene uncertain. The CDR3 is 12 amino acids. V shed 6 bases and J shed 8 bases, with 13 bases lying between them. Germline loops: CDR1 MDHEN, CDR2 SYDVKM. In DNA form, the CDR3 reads TGTGCCAGCAGCATCAGGACGGGGGGCTACACCTTC. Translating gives CASSIRTGGYTF.

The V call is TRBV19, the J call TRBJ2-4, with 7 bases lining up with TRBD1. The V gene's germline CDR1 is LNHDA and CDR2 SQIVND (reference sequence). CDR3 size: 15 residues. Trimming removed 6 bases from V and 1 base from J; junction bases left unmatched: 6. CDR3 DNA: TGTGCCAGTAGGGATACAGGGGCCGCCAAAAACATTCAGTACTTC. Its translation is CASRDTGAAKNIQYF.

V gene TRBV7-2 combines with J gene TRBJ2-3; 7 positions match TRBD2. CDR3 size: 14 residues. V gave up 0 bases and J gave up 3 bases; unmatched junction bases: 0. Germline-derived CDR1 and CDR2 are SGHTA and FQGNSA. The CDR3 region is CASSLAGGTDTQYF. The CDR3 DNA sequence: TGTGCCAGCAGCTTAGCGGGGGGGACAGATACGCAGTATTTT.

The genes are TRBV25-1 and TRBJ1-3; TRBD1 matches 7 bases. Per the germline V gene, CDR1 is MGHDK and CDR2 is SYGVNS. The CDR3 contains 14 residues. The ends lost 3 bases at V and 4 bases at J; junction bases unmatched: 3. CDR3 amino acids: CASSETGYGNTIYF. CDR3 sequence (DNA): TGTGCCAGCAGTGAGACAGGGTACGGAAACACCATATATTTT.

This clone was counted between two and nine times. Here the CDR3 reads CASISTGDQETQYF. The CDR3 DNA is TGTGCCAGCATCTCGACAGGGGACCAAGAGACCCAGTACTTC. The rearrangement joins TRBV6-5 to TRBJ2-5; 8 bases map to TRBD1. The CDR3 covers 14 residues. Trimming removed 7 bases from V and 0 bases from J; junction bases left unmatched: 4. Germline values: CDR1 MNHEY, CDR2 SVGAGI.

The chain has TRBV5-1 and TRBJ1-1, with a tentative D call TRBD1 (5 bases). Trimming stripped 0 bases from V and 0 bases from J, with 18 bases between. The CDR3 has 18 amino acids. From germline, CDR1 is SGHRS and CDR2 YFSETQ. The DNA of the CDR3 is TGCGCCAGCAGCTTGGAGTTCGGGGGTAGGGTGATGAACACTGAAGCTTTCTTT. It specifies CASSLEFGGRVMNTEAFF.

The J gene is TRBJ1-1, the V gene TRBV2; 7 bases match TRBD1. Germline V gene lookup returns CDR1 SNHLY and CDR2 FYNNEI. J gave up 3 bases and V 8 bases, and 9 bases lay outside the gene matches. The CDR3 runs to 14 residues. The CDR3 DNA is TGTGCCAGCGACAGGGAATCGATGGACACTGAAGCTTTCTTT. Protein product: CASDRESMDTEAFF.

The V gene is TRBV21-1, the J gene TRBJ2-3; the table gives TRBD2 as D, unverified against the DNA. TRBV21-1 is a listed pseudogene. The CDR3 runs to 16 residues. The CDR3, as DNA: TGTGCCAGCAGCAAAGATCAAGCGGGGTGGGCAGATACGCAGTATTTT. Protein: CASSKDQAGWADTQYF.